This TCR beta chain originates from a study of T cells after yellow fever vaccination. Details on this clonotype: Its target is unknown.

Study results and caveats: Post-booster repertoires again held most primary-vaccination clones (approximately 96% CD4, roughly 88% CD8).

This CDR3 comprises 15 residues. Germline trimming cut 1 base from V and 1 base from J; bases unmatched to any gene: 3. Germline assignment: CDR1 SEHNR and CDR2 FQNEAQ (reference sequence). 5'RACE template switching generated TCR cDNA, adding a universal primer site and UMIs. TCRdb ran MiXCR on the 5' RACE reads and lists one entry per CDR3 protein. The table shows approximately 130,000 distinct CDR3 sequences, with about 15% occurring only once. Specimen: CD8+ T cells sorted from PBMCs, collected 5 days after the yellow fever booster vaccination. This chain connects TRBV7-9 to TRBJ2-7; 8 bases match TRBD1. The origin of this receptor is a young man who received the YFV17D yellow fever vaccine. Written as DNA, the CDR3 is TGTGCCAGCAGCTTAGTGACAGGGGCGTCCTACGAGCAGTACTTC. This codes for CASSLVTGASYEQYF. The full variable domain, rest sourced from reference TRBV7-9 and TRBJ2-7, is DTGVSQNPRHKITKRGQNVTFRCDPISEHNRLYWYRQTLGQGPEFLTYFQNEAQLEKSRLLSDRFSAERPKGSFSTLEIQRTEQGDSAMYLCASSLVTGASYEQYFGPGTRLTVT.